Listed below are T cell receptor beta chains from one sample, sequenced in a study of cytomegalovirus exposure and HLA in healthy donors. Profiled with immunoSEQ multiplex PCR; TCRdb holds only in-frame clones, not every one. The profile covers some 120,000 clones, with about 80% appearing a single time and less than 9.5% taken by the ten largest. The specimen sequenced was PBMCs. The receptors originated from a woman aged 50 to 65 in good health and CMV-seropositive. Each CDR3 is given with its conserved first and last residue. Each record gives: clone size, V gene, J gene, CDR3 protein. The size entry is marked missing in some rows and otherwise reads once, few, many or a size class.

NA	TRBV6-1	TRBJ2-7	CASGGGGGTYEQYF
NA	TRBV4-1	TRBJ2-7	CASSQGLGGVDEQYF
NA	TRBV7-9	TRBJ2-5	CASSLGSGGPGTQYF
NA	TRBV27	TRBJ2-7	CASSPTGGLHEQYF
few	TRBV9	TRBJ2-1	CASSVGGRGAYNEQFF
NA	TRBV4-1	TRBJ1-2	CASSPQTGWRYGYTF
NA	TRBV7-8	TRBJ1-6	CATTFSYGSPLHF
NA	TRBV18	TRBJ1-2	CASSPVGSGYGYTF
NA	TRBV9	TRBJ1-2	CASSVGTGRYGYTF
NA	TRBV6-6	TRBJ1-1	CASSYRGRGDTEAFF
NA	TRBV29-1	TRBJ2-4	CSVGGGAKNIQHF
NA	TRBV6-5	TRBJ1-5	CASSYSFGGPQHF
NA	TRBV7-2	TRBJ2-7	CASSLGTGPSYEQYF
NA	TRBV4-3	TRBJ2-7	CASSRAVGTFSYEQYF
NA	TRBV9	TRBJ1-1	CASSVTATGLAEAFF
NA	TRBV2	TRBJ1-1	CASSPQGVNTEAFF
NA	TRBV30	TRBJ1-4	CAWSVLQGGEKLFF
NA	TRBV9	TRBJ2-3	CASSSRVGPQYF
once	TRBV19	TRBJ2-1	CASSPPGPTSGTYNEQFF
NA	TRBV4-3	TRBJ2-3	CASSQRLPSGSLDTQYF
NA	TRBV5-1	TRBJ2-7	CASRSGQRTYEQYF
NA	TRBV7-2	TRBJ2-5	CASSLGAGGETQYF
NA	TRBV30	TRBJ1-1	CAWSVLRGTEAFF
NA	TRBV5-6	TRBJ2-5	CASSLGSGGPFDF
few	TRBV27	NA	CASSFLPGQVYEQYF
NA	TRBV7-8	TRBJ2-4	CASSSRGGGIAKNIQYF
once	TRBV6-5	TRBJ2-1	CASSYSGQGAYNEQFF
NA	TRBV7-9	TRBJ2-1	CASSLARGTGAPAEQFF
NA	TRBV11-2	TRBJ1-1	CASSITDRANTEAFF
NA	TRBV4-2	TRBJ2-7	CASSHRSSAGGIDEQYF
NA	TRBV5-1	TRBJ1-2	CASSFGTGGLNYGYTF
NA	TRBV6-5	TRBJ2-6	CASSPGSSGANVLTF
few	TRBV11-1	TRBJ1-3	CASSLDRDRGLRGNTIYF
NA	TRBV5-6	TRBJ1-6	CASSLAGGASPLHF
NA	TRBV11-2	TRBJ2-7	CASSTLTGRRGEQYF
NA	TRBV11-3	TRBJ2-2	CASSSGTGDPTGELFF
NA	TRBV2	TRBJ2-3	CASSARGGFTDTQYF
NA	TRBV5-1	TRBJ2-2	CASSPLAGDTGELFF
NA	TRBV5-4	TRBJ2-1	CASSLIVGAVNEQFF
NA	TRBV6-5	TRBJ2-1	CASRRTGGNEQFF
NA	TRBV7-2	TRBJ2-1	CASSLLGAGLVNEQFF
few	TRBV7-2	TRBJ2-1	CASSPGLAGDEQFF
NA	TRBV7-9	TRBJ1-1	CASSGQRGTEAFF
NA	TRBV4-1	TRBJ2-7	CASSQVPGGGYEQYF
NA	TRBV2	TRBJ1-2	CASKNRGAGYTF
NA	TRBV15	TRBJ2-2	CATSPTRTSGRTRLFF
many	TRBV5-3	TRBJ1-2	CARSLAAGCGYTF
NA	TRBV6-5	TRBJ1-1	CASSYSLTGGTEAFF
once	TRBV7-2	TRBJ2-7	CASSSTPVLEQYF
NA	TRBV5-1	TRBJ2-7	CASSLGPGSYEQYF
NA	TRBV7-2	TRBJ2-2	CASSSRTRRVRTGELFF
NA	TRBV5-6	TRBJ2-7	CASSLGSGRSSYEQYF
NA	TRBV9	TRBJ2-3	CASSPRIMTGDTQYF
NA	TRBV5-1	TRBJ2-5	CASSLGRAGGLGETQYF